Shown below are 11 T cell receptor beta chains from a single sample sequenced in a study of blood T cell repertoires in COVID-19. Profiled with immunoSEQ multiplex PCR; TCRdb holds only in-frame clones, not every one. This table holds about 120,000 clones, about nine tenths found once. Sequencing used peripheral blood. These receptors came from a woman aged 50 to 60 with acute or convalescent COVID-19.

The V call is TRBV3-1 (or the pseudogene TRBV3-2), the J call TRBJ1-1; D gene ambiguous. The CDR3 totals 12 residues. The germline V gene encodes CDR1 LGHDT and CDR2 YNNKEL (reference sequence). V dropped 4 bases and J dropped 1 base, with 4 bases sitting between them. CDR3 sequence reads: CASSPGNTEAFF. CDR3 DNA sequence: TGTGCCAGCAGCCCGGGGAACACTGAAGCTTTCTTT.

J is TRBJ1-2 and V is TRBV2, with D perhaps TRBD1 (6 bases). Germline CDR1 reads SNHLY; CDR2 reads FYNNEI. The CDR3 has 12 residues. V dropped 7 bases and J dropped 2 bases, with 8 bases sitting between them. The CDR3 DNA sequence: TGTGCCAGCAAAGGACAGAACTATGGCTACACCTTC. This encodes CASKGQNYGYTF.

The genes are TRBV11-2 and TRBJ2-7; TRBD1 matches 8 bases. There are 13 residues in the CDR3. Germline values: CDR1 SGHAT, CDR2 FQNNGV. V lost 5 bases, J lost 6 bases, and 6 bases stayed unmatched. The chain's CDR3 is CASSTGQGREQYF. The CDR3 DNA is TGTGCCAGCAGCACCGGACAGGGCCGCGAGCAGTACTTC. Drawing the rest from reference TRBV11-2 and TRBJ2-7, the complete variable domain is EAGVAQSPRYKIIEKRQSVAFWCNPISGHATLYWYQQILGQGPKLLIQFQNNGVVDDSQLPKDRFSAERLKGVDSTLKIQPAKLEDSAVYLCASSTGQGREQYFGPGTRLTVT.

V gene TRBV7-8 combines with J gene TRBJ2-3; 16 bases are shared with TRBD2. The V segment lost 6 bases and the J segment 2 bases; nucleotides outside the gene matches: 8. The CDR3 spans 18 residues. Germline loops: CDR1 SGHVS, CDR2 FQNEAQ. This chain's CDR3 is CASRGTSGRGTDTDTQYF. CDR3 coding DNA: TGTGCCAGCAGGGGGACTAGCGGGAGGGGGACTGACACAGATACGCAGTATTTT.

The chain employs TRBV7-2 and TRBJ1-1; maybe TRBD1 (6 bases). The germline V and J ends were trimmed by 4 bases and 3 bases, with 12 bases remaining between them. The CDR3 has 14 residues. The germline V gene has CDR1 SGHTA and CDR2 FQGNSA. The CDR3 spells CASSSTGLHTEAFF. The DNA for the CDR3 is TGTGCCAGCAGCTCCACAGGGCTTCACACTGAAGCTTTCTTT.

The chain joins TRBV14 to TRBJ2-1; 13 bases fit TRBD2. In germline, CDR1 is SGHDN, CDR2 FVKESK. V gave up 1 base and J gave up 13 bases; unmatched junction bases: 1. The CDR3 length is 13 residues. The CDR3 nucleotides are TGTGCCAGCAGCCAAGGGACTAGCGGGAGTCAGTTCTTC. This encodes CASSQGTSGSQFF.

The CDR3 spells CASSQATYSGTSPDTQYF. CDR3 nucleotides: TGCGCCAGCAGCCAAGCTACCTATAGCGGGACGAGCCCAGATACGCAGTATTTT. The chain couples TRBV4-1 to TRBJ2-3; 8 positions agree with TRBD2. V dropped 1 base and J dropped 4; count of bases not matched to a gene: 13. Germline CDR1 is MGHRA and CDR2 is YSYEKL. The CDR3 has 18 residues.

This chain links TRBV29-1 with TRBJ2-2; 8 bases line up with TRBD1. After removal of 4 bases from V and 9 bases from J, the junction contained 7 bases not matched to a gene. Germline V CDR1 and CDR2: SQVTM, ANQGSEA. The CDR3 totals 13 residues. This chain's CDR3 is CSVVQGADRELFF. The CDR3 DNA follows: TGCAGCGTTGTGCAGGGGGCCGATCGGGAGCTGTTTTTT.

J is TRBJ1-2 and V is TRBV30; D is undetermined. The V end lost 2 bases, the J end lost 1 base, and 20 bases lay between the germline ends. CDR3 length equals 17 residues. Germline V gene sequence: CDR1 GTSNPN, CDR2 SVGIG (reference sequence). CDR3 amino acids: CAWSPPTRLLLNYGYTF. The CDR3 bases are TGTGCCTGGAGTCCTCCAACCAGGCTCCTCCTTAACTATGGCTACACCTTC.

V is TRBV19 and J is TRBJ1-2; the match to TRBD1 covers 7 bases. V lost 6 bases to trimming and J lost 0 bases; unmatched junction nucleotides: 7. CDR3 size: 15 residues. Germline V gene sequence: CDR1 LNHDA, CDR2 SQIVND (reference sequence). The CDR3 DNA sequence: TGTGCCAGTAGGCCTACAGGGGACTCTAACTATGGCTACACCTTC. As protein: CASRPTGDSNYGYTF.

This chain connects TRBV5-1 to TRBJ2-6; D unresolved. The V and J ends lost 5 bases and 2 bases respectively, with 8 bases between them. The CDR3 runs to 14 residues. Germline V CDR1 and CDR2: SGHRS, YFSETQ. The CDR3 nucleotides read TGCGCCAGCAGAGACATAGCTGGGGCCAACGTCCTGACTTTC. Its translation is CASRDIAGANVLTF.